This TCR beta chain was recorded in a study of regulatory T cells in long-lasting Graves disease. Overall study findings and caveats: Relative to newly diagnosed Graves' patients, persistent ones had lower TCR diversity.

The CDR3 length is 14 residues. The V end was cut by 0 bases, the J end by 0 bases, with 5 bases between. The V gene's germline CDR1 is GTSNPN and CDR2 SVGIG (reference sequence). Described time point: newly diagnosed GD, antithyroid drugs for less than 3 months. Scientists built the TCR library using RNA that was extracted from PBMCs. Assembly of TCR beta libraries relied on iRepertoire HTBI primers together with Arm-PCR of CDR3 regions. TCRdb reprocessed the multiplex PCR reads with MiXCR, giving one entry per CDR3 protein. Altogether hundreds of thousands of distinct CDR3 sequences are present, less than 20% being singletons, with the ten largest covering 15% to 20%. Concerning this clonotype: Its antigen is not identified.

This sample was also put to use in a study of T cells in Graves' hyperthyroidism and ophthalmopathy.

The sample consisted of peripheral blood mononuclear cells (PBMCs), taken at new diagnosis, from a patient treated with antithyroid drugs. This sequence joins TRBV30 and TRBJ2-2; D is unresolved. This receptor was identified in a woman aged 25 to 39 with Graves disease. DNA for the CDR3: TGTGCCTGGAGTGTACTTACGAACACCGGGGAGCTGTTTTTT. Protein: CAWSVLTNTGELFF.